The source of this T cell receptor beta chain is a study of blood T cells in healthy people across ages. Study-wide points: Both higher diversity and more naive CD4+ cells marked long-lived donors when set against aged donors.

Regarding this clonotype: Its specificity is not known.

Primers used in a second PCR of roughly 6 to 12 cycles were a sample-barcoded 5' primer and a J-beta primer mix. Every cDNA was tagged by a template-switch adaptor with 12 random nucleotides. Each CDR3 protein gets one entry after TCRdb re-called the 5' RACE reads with MiXCR. Among some 930,000 distinct CDR3 sequences listed, roughly 29% were seen once. V lost 7 bases and J lost 2, with 15 bases in between. In germline, CDR1 is SNHLY, CDR2 FYNNEI. The CDR3 runs to 15 residues. These data were also reused for a study on T cells of mothers and their children.

The specimen sequenced was blood. This chain joins TRBV2 and TRBJ2-1; perhaps TRBD2 as D (6 bases). The sequence derives from a woman in her 40s in good health. The CDR3 nucleotides read TGTGCCAGCATCCCGTTCGGGGGAGCCTACAATGAGCAGTTCTTC. It yields the protein CASIPFGGAYNEQFF.